The entry below describes one T cell receptor beta chain. Which antigen it targets is not known. Per-base quality was not reported, and no clone a single base away is much larger than it. The collaborating institutions used their own protocols to collect whole blood in K2EDTA tubes. For TCRbeta analysis, collaborators shipped samples in one of three forms: frozen whole blood, isolated PBMCs, or DNA extracted from either of those sample types. The immunoSEQ Assay, a bias-controlled multiplex PCR, was used to amplify TCRbeta CDR3 regions from genomic DNA. As for the authors' bioinformatics: The number of nucleated cells in each sample was estimated by amplification of reference gene primers within the assay. To quantify the absolute abundance of each unique TCRbeta CDR3 rearrangement, sequence reads were collapsed and filtered. For each sample, productive Simpson clonality was calculated as the square root of Simpson's diversity index over productive rearrangements. As stored in TCRdb, this immuneACCESS dataset retains in-frame rearrangements with V and J assigned. A fraction of the clones does not appear; measured against another copy, unresolved V genes explain less than half of the discrepancy, and the remainder lacks a known reason. The V and J calls and clone size were taken over from that table, and D and trimming were inferred from the DNA. This sample holds just under 65,000 clones; more than 60% were observed only once. The ten largest make up around 5.3% of the sample.

Between the V and J ends, shortened by 4 bases and 2 bases respectively, the junction contains 12 bases. Taken from the germline V gene, the CDR1 and CDR2 loops are SGDLS and YYNGEE. Counted from cysteine to phenylalanine, this CDR3 has 15 amino acids. Only the CDR3 portion is preserved as DNA: 45 bases, with reading frame beginning at the first base. The sample is drawn from a study of blood T cell repertoires in COVID-19 (dated by TCRdb to about 2020). For context, the study as a whole: Collaborator samples came from the United States, Italy and Spain and covered acute and convalescent phases of COVID-19. The material from the prospective study consisted of cDNA or gDNA derived from T cells, B-cell-depleted T cells, or PBMCs. Deeply sampled blood TCRbeta repertoires from subjects exposed to, actively infected with, or recovered from COVID-19 were included in the dataset. The repertoires were made available in a free public database intended to serve as a resource for research on the immune response to SARS-CoV-2. The samples were drawn from the first 160 participants of the ongoing ImmuneRACE study and from 1,254 subjects provided by 6 global collaborators. Sample metadata almost always included a de-identified subject ID, COVID-19 status, age in years and sex. Where HLA class I and class II types were available, the types were taken from metadata supplied by the sample provider, not from assay-based typing.

Summary of the overall study and its limitations: The quantity of clinical and demographic metadata differed by source and by participant and was supplied without curation.

This sequence originates from a human donor in a cohort sampled during active COVID-19. The chain links TRBV9 with TRBJ1-4, with TRBD1 tentatively as D gene (6 bases match). Sequencing used peripheral blood. The CDR3 amino acid sequence is: CASSPSDRTNEKLFF. The DNA sequence reads TGTGCCAGCAGCCCGAGTGACAGGACTAATGAAAAACTGTTTTTT.